The 7 T cell receptor beta chains in this list originate from one sample, sequenced in a study of glioma-infiltrating T cells. The iRepertoire nested amplicon-rescue multiplex PCR amplified TCR alpha and beta CDR3s from RNA. MiXCR, applied by TCRdb to the multiplex PCR reads, yields one record per CDR3 protein. The sample gives more than 350,000 distinct CDR3 sequences, approximately 42% of which show up once; around 12% is in the top ten. The specimen sequenced was glioma tissue, nonneoplastic brain tissue, or PBMCs (not recorded which). The source is a human donor with low-grade glioma or glioblastoma, undergoing nonglioma brain surgery, or in good health (not recorded which).

This chain's CDR3 is CATSPEPGAGTEAFF. In DNA, the CDR3 is TGTGCCACCAGTCCCGAACCGGGGGCCGGGACTGAAGCTTTCTTT. The rearrangement links TRBV24-1 to TRBJ1-1, with D maybe TRBD1 (6 bases). V was clipped by 6 bases and J by 5 bases, with 18 bases between them. This CDR3 comprises 15 residues. Germline V CDR1 and CDR2: KGHDR, SFDVKD.

As DNA, the CDR3 is TGTGCCAGCAGCTCGCTACAGGGCAGCAATCAGCCCCAGCATTTT. Its translation is CASSSLQGSNQPQHF. The chain has TRBV7-9 and TRBJ1-5; TRBD1 is a possible D gene (6 bases). This CDR3 is 15 amino acids long. Per the germline V gene, CDR1 is SEHNR and CDR2 is FQNEAQ (reference sequence). The V end was cut by 4 bases, the J end by 1 base, with 11 bases between.

A note on this clonotype: One end of the junction is discordant with germline, which a read error may explain. This chain joins TRBV27 and TRBJ1-5; D possibly corresponds to TRBD1 (5 bases). Germline lookup yields CDR1 MNHEY and CDR2 SMNVEV (reference sequence). The CDR3 sequence is 15 residues long. CDR3 amino acids: CASSLLGTSNQPKHF. The DNA for the CDR3 is TGTGCCAGCAGTTTATTGGGGACTAGCAATCAGCCCAAGCATTTT.

This clonotype showed up just a few times. The chain carries TRBV6-5 and TRBJ2-7, with TRBD1 matching 7 bases. Germline loops: CDR1 MNHEY, CDR2 SVGAGI. V shed 0 bases, J shed 5 bases, and the junction held 7 bases outside the gene matches. The CDR3 runs 15 residues. CDR3 nucleotide sequence: TGTGCCAGCAGTTACTCGACAGGGCGGCTCCACGAGCAGTACTTC. As protein: CASSYSTGRLHEQYF.

This chain links TRBV2 with TRBJ2-3; no clear D gene. Between the trimmed V and J ends, which lost 5 bases and 2 bases, there was a span of 8 bases. CDR3 length: 13 residues. The V gene's germline CDR1 is SNHLY and CDR2 FYNNEI. The DNA of the CDR3 is TGTGCCAGCAGTTTTCTCCCCACAGATACGCAGTATTTT. Amino acids: CASSFLPTDTQYF.

This clonotype was observed at least ten times. The CDR3 does not end in the conserved phenylalanine or tryptophan, so this is likely a read error. The DNA is omitted, as the CDR3 cannot be located on it reliably, and the CDR3 follows TCRdb's listing. This rearrangement joins TRBV27 to TRBJ1-1; TRBD1 is the table's D call, not checked against the DNA. The CDR3 is 8 residues long, ends included. Per the germline V gene, CDR1 is MNHEY and CDR2 is SMNVEV (reference sequence). The chain's CDR3 is CASSATDY.

This clonotype was found many times. The chain joins TRBV15 to TRBJ2-7; a possible D gene is TRBD2 (6 bases). This CDR3 contains 14 residues. Trimming removed 5 bases from V and 1 base from J, with 12 bases in between. Germline loops: CDR1 LNHNV, CDR2 YYDKDF (reference sequence). The CDR3 DNA reads TGTGCCACCAGCGGTCGGGACTCATCCTACGAGCAGTACTTC. Its protein product is CATSGRDSSYEQYF.